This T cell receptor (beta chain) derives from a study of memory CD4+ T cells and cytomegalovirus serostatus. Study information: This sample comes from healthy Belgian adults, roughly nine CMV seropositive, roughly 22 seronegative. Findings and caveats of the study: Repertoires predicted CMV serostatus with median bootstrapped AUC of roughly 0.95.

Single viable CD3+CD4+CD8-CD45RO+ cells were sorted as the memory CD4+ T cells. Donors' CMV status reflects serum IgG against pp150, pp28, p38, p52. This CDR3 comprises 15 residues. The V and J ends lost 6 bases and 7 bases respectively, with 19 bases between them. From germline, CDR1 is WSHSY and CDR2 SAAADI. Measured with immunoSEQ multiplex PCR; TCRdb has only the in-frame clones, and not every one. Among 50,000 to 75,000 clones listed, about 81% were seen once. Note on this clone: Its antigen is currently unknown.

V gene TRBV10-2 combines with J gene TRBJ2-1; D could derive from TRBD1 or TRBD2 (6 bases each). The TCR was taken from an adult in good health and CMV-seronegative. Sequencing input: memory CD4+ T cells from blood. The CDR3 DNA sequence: TGCGCCAGCAGGATAGGGGGGACATCTTCAAATGAGCAGTTCTTC. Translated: CASRIGGTSSNEQFF.